A selection of T cell receptor beta chains follows, all from one sample in a study of identical twins. In TCRdb, the 5' RACE reads were re-called with MiXCR into one record per CDR3 protein. In the table there are 280,000 or so distinct CDR3 sequences, about 8.3% of which are singletons. These data were also reused for a study on yellow fever vaccine responses in identical twins.

The sample consisted of memory (CD45RO+) T cells sorted from blood. These receptor sequences come from a woman under 30 in good health. The CDR3 runs from the conserved cysteine through the conserved F or W. D genes are given only for firm matches. A clone size is listed for some rows: how often the clone was seen (once, few, many), or a class if it is expanded.

-,-,TRBJ2-2,TRBV20-1,CSARKGTGELFF,TGCAGTGCTAGGAAGGGCACCGGGGAGCTGTTTTTT
many,-,TRBJ2-7,TRBV5-1,CASSLLPETSYEQYF,TGCGCCAGCAGCTTGCTGCCAGAGACATCCTACGAGCAGTACTTC
-,-,TRBJ2-1,TRBV10-3,CASKTYNEQFF,TGTGCCTCCAAAACCTACAATGAGCAGTTCTTC
few,-,TRBJ2-4,TRBV28,CASTAGYIQYF,TGTGCCAGCACCGCGGGTTACATTCAGTACTTC
many,TRBD1,TRBJ1-1,TRBV9,CASSSYRGLIDTEAFF,TGTGCCAGCAGCTCCTACAGGGGGCTAATCGACACTGAAGCTTTCTTT
-,-,TRBJ2-3,TRBV28,CASRHGQRLATDTQYF,TGTGCCAGCAGGCATGGACAGAGGCTGGCTACAGATACGCAGTATTTT
-,-,TRBJ2-7,TRBV18,CASSPPNGREGNEQYF,TGTGCCAGCTCACCACCGAATGGGCGGGAAGGTAACGAGCAGTACTTC
many,-,TRBJ2-1,TRBV2,CASSEHRASSYNEQFF,TGTGCCAGCAGTGAACACCGGGCGAGCTCCTACAATGAGCAGTTCTTC
many,-,TRBJ2-5,TRBV10-3,CAISAGSRRGETQYF,TGTGCCATCAGTGCTGGGTCAAGGCGGGGAGAGACCCAGTACTTC
many,TRBD1,TRBJ2-2,TRBV25-1,CASSEGTGETGELFF,TGTGCCAGCAGTGAAGGGACAGGGGAGACCGGGGAGCTGTTTTTT
-,TRBD2,TRBJ2-1,TRBV5-1,CASSTSASSASYNEQFF,TGCGCCAGCAGCACTAGCGCGAGCTCAGCCTCATACAATGAGCAGTTCTTC
-,TRBD2,TRBJ2-3,TRBV20-1,CSARVAGTTDTQYF,TGCAGTGCTAGAGTAGCGGGGACCACAGATACGCAGTATTTT
many,-,TRBJ1-3,TRBV5-1,CASSLLPGNTIYF,TGCGCCAGCAGCCTACTCCCTGGAAACACCATATATTTT
many,TRBD2,TRBJ2-1,TRBV7-2,CASSYLAGSGLEQFF,TGTGCCAGCAGCTACTTAGCGGGATCAGGGCTTGAGCAGTTCTTC
many,TRBD1,TRBJ2-1,TRBV7-8,CASSSTGATYNEQFF,TGTGCCAGCAGTTCGACAGGGGCCACCTACAATGAGCAGTTCTTC
many,-,TRBJ2-2,TRBV9,CASSVVGGLAGELFF,TGTGCCAGCAGCGTAGTCGGCGGGCTCGCCGGGGAGCTGTTTTTT
few,-,TRBJ2-7,TRBV27,CASRRGGTYEQYF,TGTGCCAGCAGGAGGGGGGGGACCTACGAGCAGTACTTC
few,TRBD1,TRBJ1-3,TRBV4-1,CASSQETGSGNTIYF,TGCGCCAGCAGCCAGGAGACAGGGAGTGGAAACACCATATATTTT
-,-,TRBJ2-7,TRBV20-1,CSARTDRSSYEQYF,TGCAGTGCTAGAACCGACAGGAGCTCCTACGAGCAGTACTTC
-,-,TRBJ1-5,TRBV11-2,CASSLAPWGQPQHF,TGTGCCAGCAGCTTAGCTCCCTGGGGGCAGCCCCAGCATTTT
-,-,TRBJ2-5,TRBV11-3,CASSIGQETQYF,TGTGCCAGCAGTATAGGGCAGGAGACCCAGTACTTC
many,-,TRBJ1-1,TRBV5-1,CASSQSPGRTEAFF,TGCGCCAGCAGCCAATCTCCAGGGAGGACTGAAGCTTTCTTT
-,TRBD2,TRBJ2-1,TRBV12-3/TRBV12-4,CASRPGGEFVNEQFF,TGTGCCAGCAGACCGGGGGGAGAGTTCGTCAATGAGCAGTTCTTC
few,TRBD2,TRBJ2-2,TRBV10-3,CAISDPLGGGAVTGELFF,TGTGCCATCAGTGATCCTCTTGGCGGGGGGGCGGTCACCGGGGAGCTGTTTTTT